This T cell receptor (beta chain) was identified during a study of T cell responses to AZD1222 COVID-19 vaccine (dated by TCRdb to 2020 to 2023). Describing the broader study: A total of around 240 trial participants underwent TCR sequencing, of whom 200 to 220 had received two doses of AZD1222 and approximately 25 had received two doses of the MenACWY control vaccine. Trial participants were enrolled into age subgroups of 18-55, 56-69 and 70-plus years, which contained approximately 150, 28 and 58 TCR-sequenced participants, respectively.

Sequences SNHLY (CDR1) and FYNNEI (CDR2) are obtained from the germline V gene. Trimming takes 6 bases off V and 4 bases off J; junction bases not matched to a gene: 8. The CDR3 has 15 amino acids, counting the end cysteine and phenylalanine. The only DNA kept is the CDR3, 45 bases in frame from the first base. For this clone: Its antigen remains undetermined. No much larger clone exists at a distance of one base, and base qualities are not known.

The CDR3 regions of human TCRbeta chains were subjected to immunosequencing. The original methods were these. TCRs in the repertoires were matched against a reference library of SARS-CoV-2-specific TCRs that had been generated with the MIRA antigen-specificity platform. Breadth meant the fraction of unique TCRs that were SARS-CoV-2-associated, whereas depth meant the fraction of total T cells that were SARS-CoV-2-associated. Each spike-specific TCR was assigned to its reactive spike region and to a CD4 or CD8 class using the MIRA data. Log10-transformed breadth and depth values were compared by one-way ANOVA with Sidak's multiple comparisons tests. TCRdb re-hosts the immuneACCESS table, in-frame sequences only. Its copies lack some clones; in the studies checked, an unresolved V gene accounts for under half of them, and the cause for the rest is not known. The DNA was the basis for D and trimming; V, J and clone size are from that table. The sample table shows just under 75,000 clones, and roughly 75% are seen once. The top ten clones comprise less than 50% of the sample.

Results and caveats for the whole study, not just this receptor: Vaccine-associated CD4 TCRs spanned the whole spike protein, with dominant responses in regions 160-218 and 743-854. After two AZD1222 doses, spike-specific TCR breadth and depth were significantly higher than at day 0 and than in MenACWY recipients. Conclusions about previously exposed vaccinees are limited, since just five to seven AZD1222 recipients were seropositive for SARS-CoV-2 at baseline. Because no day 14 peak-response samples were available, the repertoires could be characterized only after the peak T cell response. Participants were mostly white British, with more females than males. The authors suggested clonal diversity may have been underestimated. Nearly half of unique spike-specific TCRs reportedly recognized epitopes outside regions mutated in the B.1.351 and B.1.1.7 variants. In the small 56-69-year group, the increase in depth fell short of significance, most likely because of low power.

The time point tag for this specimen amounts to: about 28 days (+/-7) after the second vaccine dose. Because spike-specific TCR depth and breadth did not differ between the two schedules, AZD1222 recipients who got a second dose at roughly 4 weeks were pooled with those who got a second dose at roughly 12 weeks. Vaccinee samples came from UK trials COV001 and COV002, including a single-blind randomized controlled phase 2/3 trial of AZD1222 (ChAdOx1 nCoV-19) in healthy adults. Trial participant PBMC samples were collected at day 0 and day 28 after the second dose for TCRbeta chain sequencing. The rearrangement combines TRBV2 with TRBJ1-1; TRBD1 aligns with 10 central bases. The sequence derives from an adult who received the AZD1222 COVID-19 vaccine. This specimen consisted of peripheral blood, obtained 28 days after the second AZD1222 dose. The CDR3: CASRTDRTGGTEAFF. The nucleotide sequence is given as TGTGCCAGCAGGACTGATCGGACAGGGGGCACTGAAGCTTTCTTT.